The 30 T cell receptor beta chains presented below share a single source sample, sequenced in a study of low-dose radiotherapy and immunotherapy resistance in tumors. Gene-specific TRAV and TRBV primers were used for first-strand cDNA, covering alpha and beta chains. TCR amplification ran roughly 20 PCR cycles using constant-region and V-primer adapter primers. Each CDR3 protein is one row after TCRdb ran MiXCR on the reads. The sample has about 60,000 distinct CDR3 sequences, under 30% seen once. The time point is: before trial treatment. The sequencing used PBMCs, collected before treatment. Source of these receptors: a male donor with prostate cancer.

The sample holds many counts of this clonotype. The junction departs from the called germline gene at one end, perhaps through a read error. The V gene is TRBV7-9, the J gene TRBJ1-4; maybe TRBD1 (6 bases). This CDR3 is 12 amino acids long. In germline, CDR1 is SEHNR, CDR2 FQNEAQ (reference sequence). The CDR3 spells CASSSGARDVSF. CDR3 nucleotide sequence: TGTGCCAGCAGTTCAGGGGCGCGGGATGTTTCTTTT.

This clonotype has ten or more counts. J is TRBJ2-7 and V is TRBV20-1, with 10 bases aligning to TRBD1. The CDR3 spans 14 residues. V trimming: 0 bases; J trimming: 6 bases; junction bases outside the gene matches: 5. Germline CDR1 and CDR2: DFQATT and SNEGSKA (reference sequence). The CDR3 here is CSARDGQGVREQYF. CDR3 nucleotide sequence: TGCAGTGCTAGAGATGGACAGGGGGTCCGCGAGCAGTACTTC.

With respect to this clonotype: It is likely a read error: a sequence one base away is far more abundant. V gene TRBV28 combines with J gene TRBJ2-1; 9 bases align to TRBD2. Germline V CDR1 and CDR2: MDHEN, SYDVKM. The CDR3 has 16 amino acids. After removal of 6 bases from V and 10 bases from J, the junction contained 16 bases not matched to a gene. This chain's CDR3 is CASRKATSGFTYEQFF. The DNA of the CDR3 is TGTGCCAGCAGAAAGGCTACTAGCGGGTTTACCTACGAGCAGTTCTTC. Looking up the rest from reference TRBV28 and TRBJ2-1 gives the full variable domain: DVKVTQSSRYLVKRTGEKVFLECVQDMDHENMFWYRQDPGLGLRLIYFSYDVKMKEKGDIPEGYSVSREKKERFSLILESASTNQTSMYLCASRKATSGFTYEQFFGPGTRLTVL.

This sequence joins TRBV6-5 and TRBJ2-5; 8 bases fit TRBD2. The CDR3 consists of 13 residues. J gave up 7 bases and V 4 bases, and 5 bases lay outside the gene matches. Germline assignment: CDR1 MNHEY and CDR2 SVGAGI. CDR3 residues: CASSSSGRGTQYF. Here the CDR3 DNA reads TGTGCCAGCAGTTCTAGCGGGCGAGGGACCCAGTACTTC.

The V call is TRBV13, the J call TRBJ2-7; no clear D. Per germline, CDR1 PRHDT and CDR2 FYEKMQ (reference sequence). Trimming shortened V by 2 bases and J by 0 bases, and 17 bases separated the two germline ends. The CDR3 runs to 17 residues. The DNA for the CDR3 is TGTGCCAGCAGCTTACTTGAGGACCGACGTAGCTCCTACGAGCAGTACTTC. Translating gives CASSLLEDRRSSYEQYF.

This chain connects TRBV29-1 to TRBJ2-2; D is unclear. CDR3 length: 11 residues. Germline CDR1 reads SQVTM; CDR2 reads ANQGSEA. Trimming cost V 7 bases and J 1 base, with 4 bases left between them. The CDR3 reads CSGRNTGELFF. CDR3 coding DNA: TGCAGCGGCAGGAACACCGGGGAGCTGTTTTTT.

The CDR3 here is CASSSGLARQETQYF. CDR3 DNA: TGTGCCAGCAGCTCTGGACTAGCGAGACAAGAGACCCAGTACTTC. This chain joins TRBV7-8 and TRBJ2-5; 9 bases agree with TRBD2. Trimming removed 4 bases from V and 2 bases from J; junction bases left unmatched: 5. CDR1 and CDR2 (germline): SGHVS, FQNEAQ. The CDR3 is 15 residues long.

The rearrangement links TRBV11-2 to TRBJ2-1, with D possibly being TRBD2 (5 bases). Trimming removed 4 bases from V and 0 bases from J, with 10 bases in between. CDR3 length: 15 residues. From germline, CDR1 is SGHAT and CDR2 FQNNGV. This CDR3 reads CASSSSGRSYNEQFF. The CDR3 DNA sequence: TGTGCCAGCAGCTCCAGCGGACGCTCCTACAATGAGCAGTTCTTC.

The chain's CDR3 is CASSQSRGPYEQYF. The CDR3 coding sequence is TGCGCCAGCAGTCAATCACGGGGCCCCTACGAGCAGTACTTC. V gene TRBV23-1 combines with J gene TRBJ2-7; D tentatively fits TRBD1 or TRBD2 (5 bases each). TRBV23-1 is filed as an ORF, its function uncertain. V gave up 0 bases and J gave up 2 bases, with 8 bases separating them. The CDR3 runs to 14 residues.

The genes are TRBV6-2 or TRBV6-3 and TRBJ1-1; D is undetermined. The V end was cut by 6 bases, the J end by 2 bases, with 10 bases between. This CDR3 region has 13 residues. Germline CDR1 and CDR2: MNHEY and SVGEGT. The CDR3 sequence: CASSLLTNTEAFF. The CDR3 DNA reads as TGTGCCAGCAGCCTGTTAACAAACACTGAAGCTTTCTTT.

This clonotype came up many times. The CDR3 reads CASSVDRAGVADTQYF. The CDR3 bases are TGTGCCAGCAGCGTAGATCGAGCGGGAGTGGCAGATACGCAGTATTTT. The chain carries TRBV9 and TRBJ2-3, with TRBD2 matching 8 bases. Trimming at V came to 0 bases and at J to 4 bases, leaving 7 bases not matched to a gene. The length of the CDR3 is 16 residues. Per germline, CDR1 SGDLS and CDR2 YYNGEE.

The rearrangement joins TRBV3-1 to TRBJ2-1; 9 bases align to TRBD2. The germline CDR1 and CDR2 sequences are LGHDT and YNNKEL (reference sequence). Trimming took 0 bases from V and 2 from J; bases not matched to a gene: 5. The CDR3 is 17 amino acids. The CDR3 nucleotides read TGTGCCAGCAGCCAAGATCAATGGACTAGCGCCTACAATGAGCAGTTCTTC. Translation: CASSQDQWTSAYNEQFF.

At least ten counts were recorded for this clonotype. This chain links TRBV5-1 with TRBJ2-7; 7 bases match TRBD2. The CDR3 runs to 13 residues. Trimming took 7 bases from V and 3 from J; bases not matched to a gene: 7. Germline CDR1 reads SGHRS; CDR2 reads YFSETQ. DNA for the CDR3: TGCGCCAGCTCACCAAGCGGGGTCTACGAGCAGTACTTC. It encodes CASSPSGVYEQYF.

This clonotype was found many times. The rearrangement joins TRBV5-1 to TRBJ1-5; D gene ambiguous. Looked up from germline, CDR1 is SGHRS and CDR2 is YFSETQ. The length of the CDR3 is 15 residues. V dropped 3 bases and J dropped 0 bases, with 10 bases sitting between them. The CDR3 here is CASSSDGLSNQPQHF. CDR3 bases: TGCGCCAGCAGCTCCGACGGCCTTAGCAATCAGCCCCAGCATTTT.

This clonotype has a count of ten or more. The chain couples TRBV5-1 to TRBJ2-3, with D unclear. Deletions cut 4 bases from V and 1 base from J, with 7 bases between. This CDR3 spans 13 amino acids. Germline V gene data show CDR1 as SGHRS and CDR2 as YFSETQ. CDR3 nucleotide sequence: TGCGCCAGCAGCCCTATACGCACAGATACGCAGTATTTT. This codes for CASSPIRTDTQYF.

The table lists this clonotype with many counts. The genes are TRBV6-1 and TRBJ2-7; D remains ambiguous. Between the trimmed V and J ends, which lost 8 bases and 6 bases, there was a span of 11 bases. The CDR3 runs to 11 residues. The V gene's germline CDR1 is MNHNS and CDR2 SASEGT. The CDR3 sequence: CASLEIGEQYF. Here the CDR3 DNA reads TGTGCCAGCCTTGAAATAGGCGAGCAGTACTTC.

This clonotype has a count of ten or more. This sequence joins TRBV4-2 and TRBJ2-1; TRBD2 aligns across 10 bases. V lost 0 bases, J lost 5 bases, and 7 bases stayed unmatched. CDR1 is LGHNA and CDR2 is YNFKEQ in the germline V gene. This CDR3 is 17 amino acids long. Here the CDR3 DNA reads TGTGCCAGCAGCCAAGACGGAGCGGGGGGGCCCAACAATGAGCAGTTCTTC. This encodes CASSQDGAGGPNNEQFF.

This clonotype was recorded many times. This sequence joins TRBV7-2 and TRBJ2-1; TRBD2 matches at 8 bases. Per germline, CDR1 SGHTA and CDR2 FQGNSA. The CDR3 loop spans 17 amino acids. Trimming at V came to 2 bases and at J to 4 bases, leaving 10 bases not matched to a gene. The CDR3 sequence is CASSLQTSGLLYNEQFF. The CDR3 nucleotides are TGTGCCAGCAGCTTACAAACTAGCGGCCTTTTGTACAATGAGCAGTTCTTC. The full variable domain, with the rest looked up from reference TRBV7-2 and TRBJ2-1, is GAGVSQSPSNKVTEKGKDVELRCDPISGHTALYWYRQSLGQGLEFLIYFQGNSAPDKSGLPSDRFSAERTGGSVSTLTIQRTQQEDSAVYLCASSLQTSGLLYNEQFFGPGTRLTVL.

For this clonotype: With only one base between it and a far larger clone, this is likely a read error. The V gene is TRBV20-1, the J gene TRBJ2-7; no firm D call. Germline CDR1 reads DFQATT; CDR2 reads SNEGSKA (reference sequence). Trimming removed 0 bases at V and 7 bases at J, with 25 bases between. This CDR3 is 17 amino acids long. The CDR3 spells CSARDLDRASSYNEQYF. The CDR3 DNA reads TGCAGTGCTAGAGATCTTGACCGGGCGAGCTCCTACAATGAGCAGTACTTC.

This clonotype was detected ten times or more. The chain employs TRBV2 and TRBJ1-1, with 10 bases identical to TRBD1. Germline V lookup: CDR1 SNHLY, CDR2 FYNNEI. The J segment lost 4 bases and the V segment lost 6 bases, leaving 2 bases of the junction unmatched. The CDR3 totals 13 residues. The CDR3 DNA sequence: TGTGCCAGCAGGGGACAGGGGCCCACTGAAGCTTTCTTT. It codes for CASRGQGPTEAFF.

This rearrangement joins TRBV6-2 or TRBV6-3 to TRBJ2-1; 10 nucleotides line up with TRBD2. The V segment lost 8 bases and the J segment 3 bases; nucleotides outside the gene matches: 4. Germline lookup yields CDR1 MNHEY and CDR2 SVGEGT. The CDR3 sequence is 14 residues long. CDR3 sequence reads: CASLAGVYYNEQFF. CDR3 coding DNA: TGTGCCAGCCTAGCGGGAGTTTACTACAATGAGCAGTTCTTC.

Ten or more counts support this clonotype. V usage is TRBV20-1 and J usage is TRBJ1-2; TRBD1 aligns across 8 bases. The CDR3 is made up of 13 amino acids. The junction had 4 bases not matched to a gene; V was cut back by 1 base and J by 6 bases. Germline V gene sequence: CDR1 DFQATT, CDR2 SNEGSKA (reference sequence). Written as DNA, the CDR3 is TGCAGTGCTAGAGGGGCAGGGGGCCATGGCTACACCTTC. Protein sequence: CSARGAGGHGYTF.

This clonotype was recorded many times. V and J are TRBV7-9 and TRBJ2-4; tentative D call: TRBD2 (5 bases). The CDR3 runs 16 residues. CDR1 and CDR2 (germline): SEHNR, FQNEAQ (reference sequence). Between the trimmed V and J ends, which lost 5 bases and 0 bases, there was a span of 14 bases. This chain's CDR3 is CASSARGSLAKNIQYF. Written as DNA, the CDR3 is TGTGCCAGCAGCGCCCGTGGGAGCTTAGCCAAAAACATTCAGTACTTC.

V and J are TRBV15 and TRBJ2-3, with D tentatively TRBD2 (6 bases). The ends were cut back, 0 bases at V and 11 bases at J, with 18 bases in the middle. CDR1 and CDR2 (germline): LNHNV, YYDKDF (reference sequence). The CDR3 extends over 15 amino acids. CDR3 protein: CATSRDPGPGREQYF. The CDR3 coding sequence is TGTGCCACCAGCAGAGACCCGGGACCGGGGCGGGAGCAGTATTTT.

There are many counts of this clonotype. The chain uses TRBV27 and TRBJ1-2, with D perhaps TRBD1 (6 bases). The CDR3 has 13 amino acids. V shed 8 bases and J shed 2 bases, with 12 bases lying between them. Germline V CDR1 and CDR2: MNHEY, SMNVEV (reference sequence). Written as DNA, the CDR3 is TGTGCCAGCGGGGGCAGCAGGAACTATGGCTACACCTTC. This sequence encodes CASGGSRNYGYTF.

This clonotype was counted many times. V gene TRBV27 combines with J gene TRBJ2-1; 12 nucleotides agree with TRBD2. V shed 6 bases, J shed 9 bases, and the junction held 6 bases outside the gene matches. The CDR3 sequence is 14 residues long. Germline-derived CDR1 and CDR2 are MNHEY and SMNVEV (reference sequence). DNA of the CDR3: TGTGCCAGCAGGCTAGCGGGAGGGCCGAGTGAGCAGTTCTTC. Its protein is CASRLAGGPSEQFF.

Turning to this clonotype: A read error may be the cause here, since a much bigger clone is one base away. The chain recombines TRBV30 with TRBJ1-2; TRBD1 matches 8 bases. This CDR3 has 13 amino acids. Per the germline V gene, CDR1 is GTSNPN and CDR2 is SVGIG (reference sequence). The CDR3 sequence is CARSPGQGYGYTF. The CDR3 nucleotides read TGTGCCCGGAGTCCCGGACAGGGCTATGGCTACACCTTC. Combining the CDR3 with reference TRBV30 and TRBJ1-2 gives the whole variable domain SQTIHQWPATLVQPVGSPLSLECTVEGTSNPNLYWYRQAAGRGLQLLFYSVGIGQISSEVPQNLSASRPQDRQFILSSKKLLLSDSGFYLCARSPGQGYGYTFGSGTRLTVV.

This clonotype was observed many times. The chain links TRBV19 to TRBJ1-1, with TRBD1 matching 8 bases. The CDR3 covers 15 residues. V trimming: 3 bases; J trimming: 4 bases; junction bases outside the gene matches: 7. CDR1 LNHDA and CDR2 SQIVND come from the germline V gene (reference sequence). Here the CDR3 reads CASSIFTGGSTEAFF. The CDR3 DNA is TGTGCCAGTAGTATCTTTACAGGGGGATCCACTGAAGCTTTCTTT.

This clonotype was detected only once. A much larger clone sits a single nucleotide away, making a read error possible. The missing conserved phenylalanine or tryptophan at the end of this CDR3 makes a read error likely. The CDR3 spells CASSPRVSSISYNEQFS. The CDR3 DNA sequence: TGTGCCAGCAGCCCTCGGGTCTCTTCTATCTCCTACAATGAGCAGTTCTCC. V and J are TRBV7-2 and TRBJ2-1, with D unclear. Germline-derived CDR1 and CDR2 are SGHTA and FQGNSA. The CDR3 spans 17 residues. Deletions cut 5 bases from V and 0 bases from J, with 17 bases between.

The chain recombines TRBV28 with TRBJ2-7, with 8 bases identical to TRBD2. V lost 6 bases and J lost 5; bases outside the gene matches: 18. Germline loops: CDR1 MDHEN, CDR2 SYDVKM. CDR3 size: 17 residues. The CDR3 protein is CASSYSSFSGSSNEQYF. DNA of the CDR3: TGTGCCAGCAGCTATTCCTCGTTCAGCGGGAGTAGCAACGAGCAGTACTTC.